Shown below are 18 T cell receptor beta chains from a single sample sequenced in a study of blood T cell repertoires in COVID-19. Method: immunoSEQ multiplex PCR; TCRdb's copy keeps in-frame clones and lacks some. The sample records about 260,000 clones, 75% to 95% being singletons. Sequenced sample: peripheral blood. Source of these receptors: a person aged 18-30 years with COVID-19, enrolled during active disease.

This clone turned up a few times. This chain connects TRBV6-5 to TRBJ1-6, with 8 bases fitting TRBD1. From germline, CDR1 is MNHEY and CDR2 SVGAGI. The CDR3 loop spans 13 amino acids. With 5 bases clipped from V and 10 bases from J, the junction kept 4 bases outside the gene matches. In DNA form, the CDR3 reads TGTGCCAGCAGTCGGACAGGGAGATCACCCCTCCACTTT. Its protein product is CASSRTGRSPLHF.

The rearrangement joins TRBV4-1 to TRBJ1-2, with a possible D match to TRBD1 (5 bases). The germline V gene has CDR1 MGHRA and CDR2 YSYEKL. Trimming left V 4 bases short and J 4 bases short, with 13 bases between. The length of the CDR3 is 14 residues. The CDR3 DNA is TGCGCCAGCAGCCCCACCGGGGGGTCCTATGGCTACACCTTC. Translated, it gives CASSPTGGSYGYTF.

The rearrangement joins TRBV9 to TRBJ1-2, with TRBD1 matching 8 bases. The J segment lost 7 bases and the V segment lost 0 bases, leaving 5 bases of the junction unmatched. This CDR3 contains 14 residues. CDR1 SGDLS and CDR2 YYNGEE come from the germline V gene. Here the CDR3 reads CASSVASGGGGYTF. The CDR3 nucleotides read TGTGCCAGCAGCGTAGCTTCAGGGGGCGGTGGCTACACCTTC. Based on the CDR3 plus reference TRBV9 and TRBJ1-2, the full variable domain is DSGVTQTPKHLITATGQRVTLRCSPRSGDLSVYWYQQSLDQGLQFLIQYYNGEERAKGNILERFSAQQFPDLHSELNLSSLELGDSALYFCASSVASGGGGYTFGSGTRLTVV.

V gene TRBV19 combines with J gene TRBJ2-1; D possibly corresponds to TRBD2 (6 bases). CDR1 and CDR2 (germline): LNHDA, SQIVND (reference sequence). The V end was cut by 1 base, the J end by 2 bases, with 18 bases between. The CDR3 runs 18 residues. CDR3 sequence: CASSIGTLAGGPYNEQFF. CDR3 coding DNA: TGTGCCAGTAGTATAGGAACCTTAGCTGGAGGGCCCTACAATGAGCAGTTCTTC.

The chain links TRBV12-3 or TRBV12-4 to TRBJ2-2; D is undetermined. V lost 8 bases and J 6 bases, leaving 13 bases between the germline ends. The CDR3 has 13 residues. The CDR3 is CASGEVSSGELFF. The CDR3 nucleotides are TGTGCCAGCGGTGAGGTCTCGTCCGGGGAGCTGTTTTTT.

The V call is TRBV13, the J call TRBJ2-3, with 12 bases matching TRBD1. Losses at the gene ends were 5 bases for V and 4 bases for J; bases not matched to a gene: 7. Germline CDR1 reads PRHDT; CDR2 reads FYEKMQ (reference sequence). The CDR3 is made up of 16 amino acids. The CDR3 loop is CASSDGTGGLADTQYF. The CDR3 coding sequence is TGTGCCAGCAGCGACGGGACAGGGGGCTTGGCAGATACGCAGTATTTT.

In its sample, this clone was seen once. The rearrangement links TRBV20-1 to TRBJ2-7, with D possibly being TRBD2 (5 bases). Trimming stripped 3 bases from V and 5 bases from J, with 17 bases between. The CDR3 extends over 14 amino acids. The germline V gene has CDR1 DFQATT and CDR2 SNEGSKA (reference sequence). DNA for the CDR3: TGCAGTGCTAGTTCGGGGTTTTATGAGAACGAGCAGTACTTC. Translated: CSASSGFYENEQYF.

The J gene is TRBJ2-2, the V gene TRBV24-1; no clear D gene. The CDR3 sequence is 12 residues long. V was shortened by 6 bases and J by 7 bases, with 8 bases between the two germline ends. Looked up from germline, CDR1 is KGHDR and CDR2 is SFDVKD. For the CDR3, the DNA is TGTGCCACCAGTAAGGAGATCGGGGAGCTGTTTTTT. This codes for CATSKEIGELFF.

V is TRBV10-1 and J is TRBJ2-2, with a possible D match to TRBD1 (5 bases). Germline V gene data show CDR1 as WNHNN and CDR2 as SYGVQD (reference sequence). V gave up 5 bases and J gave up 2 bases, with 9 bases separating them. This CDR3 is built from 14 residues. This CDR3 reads CASSSDRNTGELFF. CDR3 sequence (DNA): TGCGCCAGCAGTTCAGACAGAAACACCGGGGAGCTGTTTTTT.

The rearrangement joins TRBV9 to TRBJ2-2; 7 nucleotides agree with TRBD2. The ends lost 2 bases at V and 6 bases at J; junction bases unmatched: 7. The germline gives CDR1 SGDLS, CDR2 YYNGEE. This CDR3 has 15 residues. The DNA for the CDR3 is TGTGCCAGCAGCGTGGGTAGCGGGCCGGCCGGGGAGCTGTTTTTT. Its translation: CASSVGSGPAGELFF.

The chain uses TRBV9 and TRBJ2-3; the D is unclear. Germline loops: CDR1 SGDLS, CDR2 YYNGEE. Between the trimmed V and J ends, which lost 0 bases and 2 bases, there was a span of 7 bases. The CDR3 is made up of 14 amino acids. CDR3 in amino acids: CASSVVHNTDTQYF. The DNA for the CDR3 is TGTGCCAGCAGCGTAGTCCACAACACAGATACGCAGTATTTT.

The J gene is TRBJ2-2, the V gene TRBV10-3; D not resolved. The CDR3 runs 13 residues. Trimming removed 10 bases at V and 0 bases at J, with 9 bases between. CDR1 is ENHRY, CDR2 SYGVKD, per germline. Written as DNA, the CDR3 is TGTGCCACCACAAATCCGAACACCGGGGAGCTGTTTTTT. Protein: CATTNPNTGELFF.

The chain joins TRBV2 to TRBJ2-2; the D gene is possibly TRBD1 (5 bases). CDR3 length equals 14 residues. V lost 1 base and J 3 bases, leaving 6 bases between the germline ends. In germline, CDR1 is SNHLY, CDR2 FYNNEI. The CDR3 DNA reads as TGTGCCAGCAGTGAAGTAGGGGACACCGGGGAGCTGTTTTTT. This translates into CASSEVGDTGELFF.

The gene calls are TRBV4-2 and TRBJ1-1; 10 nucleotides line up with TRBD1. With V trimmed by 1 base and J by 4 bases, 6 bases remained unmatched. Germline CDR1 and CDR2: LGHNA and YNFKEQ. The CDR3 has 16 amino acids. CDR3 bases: TGTGCCAGCAGCCAAGGGGACAGGGGAATGAGCACTGAAGCTTTCTTT. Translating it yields CASSQGDRGMSTEAFF.

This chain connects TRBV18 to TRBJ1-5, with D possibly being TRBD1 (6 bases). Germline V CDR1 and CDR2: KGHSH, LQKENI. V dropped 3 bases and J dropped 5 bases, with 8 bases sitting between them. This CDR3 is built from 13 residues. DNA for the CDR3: TGTGCCAGCTCACCTCACAGGGATCAGCCCCAGCATTTT. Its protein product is CASSPHRDQPQHF.

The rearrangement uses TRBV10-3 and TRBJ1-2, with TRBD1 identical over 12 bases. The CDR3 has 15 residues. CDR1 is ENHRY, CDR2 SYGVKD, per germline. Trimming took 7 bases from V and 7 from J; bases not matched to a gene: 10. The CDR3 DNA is TGTGCCATCACTCCCGGGACAGGGGGCTACCGTGGCTACACCTTC. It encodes CAITPGTGGYRGYTF.

The CDR3 protein is CASSLVEGVGEQYF. In DNA form, the CDR3 reads TGTGCCAGCAGCTTAGTTGAGGGAGTGGGGGAGCAGTACTTC. The V gene is TRBV7-8, the J gene TRBJ2-7; D is possibly TRBD2 (5 bases). Germline V gives CDR1 SGHVS, CDR2 FQNEAQ. Trimming took off 1 base at V and 7 bases at J, with 14 bases between the two ends. This CDR3 spans 14 amino acids.

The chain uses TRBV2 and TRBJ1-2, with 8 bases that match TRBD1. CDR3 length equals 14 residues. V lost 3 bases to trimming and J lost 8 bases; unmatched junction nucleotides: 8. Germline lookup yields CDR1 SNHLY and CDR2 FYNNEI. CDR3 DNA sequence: TGTGCCAGCAGTGAGACGACAGGGGTGATCGGCTACACCTTC. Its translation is CASSETTGVIGYTF.